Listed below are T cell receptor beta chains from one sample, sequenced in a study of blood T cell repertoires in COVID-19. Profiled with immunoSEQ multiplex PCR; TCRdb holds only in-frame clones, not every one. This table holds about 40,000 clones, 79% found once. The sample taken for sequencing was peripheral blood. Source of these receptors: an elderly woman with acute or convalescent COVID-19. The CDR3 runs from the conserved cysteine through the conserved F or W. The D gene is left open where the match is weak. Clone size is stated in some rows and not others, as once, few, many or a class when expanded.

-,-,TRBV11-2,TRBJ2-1,CASTFRDSRQVSFF,TGTGCCAGCACCTTTAGGGACTCCCGTCAGGTGTCGTTCTTC
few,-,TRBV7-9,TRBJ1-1,CASSLGTVNTEAFF,TGTGCCAGCAGCTTAGGGACAGTGAACACTGAAGCTTTCTTT
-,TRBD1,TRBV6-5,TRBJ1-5,CASRTGQGPDQPQHF,TGTGCCAGCAGGACGGGACAGGGGCCCGATCAGCCCCAGCATTTT
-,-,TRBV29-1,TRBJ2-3,CSVGTGSATDTQYF,TGCAGCGTTGGAACAGGGTCTGCGACAGATACGCAGTATTTT
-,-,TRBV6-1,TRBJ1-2,CASSSPGLTGGYTF,TGTGCCAGCAGCTCACCCGGACTAACGGGGGGCTACACCTTC
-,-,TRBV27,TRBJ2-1,CASTSSGHGNEQFF,TGTGCCAGCACCTCTTCGGGACACGGCAATGAGCAGTTCTTC
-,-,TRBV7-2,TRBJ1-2,CASSLRGGGYTF,TGTGCCAGCAGCTTAAGGGGCGGTGGCTACACCTTC
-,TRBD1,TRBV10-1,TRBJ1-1,CASSESDRANTEAFF,TGCGCCAGCAGTGAATCCGACAGGGCAAACACTGAAGCTTTCTTT
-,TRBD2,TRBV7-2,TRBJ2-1,CASSPGLAGYNEQFF,TGTGCCAGCAGCCCGGGACTAGCGGGCTACAATGAGCAGTTCTTC
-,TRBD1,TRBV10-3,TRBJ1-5,CAISEWAGGFNQPQHF,TGTGCCATCAGTGAGTGGGCAGGGGGCTTCAATCAGCCCCAGCATTTT
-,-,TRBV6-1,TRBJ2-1,CASSETGTHNEQFF,TGTGCCAGCAGTGAGACAGGCACCCACAATGAGCAGTTCTTC
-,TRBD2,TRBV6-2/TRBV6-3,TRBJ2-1,CASSATPRLAGMGNEQFF,TGTGCCAGCAGTGCAACACCCAGACTAGCGGGAATGGGGAATGAGCAGTTCTTC
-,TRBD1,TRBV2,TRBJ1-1,CASSEGQIGTEAFF,TGTGCCAGCAGTGAGGGACAGATTGGGACTGAAGCTTTCTTT
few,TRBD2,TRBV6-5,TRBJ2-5,CASREGLAGGGTQYF,TGTGCCAGCCGAGAGGGACTAGCGGGAGGTGGGACCCAGTACTTC
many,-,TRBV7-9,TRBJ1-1,CASSLEFYEAFF,TGTGCCAGCAGCTTAGAGTTCTATGAAGCTTTCTTT
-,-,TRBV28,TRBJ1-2,CAFGGANYGYTF,TGTGCCTTTGGGGGGGCTAACTATGGCTACACCTTC
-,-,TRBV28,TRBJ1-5,CASSLGQNSNQPQHF,TGTGCCAGCAGTTTAGGACAGAATAGCAATCAGCCCCAGCATTTT
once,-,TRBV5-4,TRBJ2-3,CASSLGTARDTQYF,TGTGCCAGCAGCCTGGGGACTGCGCGAGATACGCAGTATTTT
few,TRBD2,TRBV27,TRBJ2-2,CASSGLAGGLFSGELFF,TGTGCCAGCAGCGGACTAGCGGGAGGGCTATTTAGCGGGGAGCTGTTTTTT
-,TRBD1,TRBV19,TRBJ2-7,CASSPRDRGYEQYF,TGTGCCAGTAGTCCCCGGGACAGGGGGTACGAGCAGTACTTC
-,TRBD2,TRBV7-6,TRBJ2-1,CASSWGLAGSNEQFF,TGTGCCAGCAGCTGGGGACTAGCGGGTTCTAATGAGCAGTTCTTC
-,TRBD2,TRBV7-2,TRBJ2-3,CASSLGLLAGDTQYF,TGTGCCAGCAGCTTAGGCTTACTAGCGGGAGATACGCAGTATTTT
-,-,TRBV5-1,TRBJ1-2,CASSLEGTGYGYTF,TGCGCCAGCAGCTTGGAAGGTACAGGGTATGGCTACACCTTC
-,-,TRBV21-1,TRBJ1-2,CASSKGPQGINYGYTF,TGTGCCAGCAGCAAAGGCCCACAGGGGATAAACTATGGCTACACCTTC
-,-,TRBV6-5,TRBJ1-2,CASSQRGTQGYTF,TGTGCCAGCAGTCAGCGGGGGACCCAGGGCTACACCTTC
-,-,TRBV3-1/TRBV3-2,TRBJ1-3,CASSRAGGNTIYF,TGTGCCAGCAGCCGGGCAGGGGGAAACACCATATATTTT
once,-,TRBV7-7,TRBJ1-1,CASSLEGGGLEAFF,TGTGCCAGCAGCTTAGAGGGTGGGGGACTTGAAGCTTTCTTT
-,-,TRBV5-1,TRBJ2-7,CASSLSGEEQYF,TGCGCCAGCAGCTTGTCAGGGGAAGAGCAGTACTTC
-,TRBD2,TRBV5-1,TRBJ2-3,CASSLEGLAGDSADTQYF,TGCGCCAGCAGCTTAGAGGGACTAGCGGGGGATAGTGCCGATACGCAGTATTTT